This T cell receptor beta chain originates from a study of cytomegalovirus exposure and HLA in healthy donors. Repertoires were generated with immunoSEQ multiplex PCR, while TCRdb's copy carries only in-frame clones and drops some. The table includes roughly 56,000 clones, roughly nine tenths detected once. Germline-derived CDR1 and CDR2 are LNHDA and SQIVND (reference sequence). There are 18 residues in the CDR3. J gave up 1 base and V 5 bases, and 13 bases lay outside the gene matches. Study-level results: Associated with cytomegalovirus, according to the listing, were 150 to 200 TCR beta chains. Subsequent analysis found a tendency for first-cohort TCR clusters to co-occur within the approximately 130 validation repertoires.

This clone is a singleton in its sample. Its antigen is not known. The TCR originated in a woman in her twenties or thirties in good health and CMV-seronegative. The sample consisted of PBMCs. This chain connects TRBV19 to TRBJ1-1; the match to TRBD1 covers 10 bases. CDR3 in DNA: TGTGCCAGTAGTCCCGAGCTCGGACAGGGGGAAACGAACACTGAAGCTTTCTTT. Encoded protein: CASSPELGQGETNTEAFF.